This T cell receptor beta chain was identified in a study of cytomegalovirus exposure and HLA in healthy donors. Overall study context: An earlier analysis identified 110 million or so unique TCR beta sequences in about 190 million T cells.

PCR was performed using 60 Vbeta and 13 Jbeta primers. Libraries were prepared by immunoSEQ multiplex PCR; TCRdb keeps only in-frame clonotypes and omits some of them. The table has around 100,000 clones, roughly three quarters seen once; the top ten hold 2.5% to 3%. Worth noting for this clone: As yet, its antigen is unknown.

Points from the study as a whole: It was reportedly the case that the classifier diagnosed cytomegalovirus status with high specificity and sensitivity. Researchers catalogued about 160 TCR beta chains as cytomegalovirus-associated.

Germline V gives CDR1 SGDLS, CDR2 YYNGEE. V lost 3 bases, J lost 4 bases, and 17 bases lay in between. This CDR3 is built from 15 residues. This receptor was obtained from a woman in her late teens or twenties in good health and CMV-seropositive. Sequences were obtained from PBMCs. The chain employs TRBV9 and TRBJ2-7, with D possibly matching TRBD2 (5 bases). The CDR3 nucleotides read TGTGCCAGCAGCGGAGTGTGGGGAGAGAGATACGAGCAGTACTTC. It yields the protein CASSGVWGERYEQYF.